The 24 T cell receptor beta chains below were found in one sample sequenced in a study of T cell responses to AZD1222 COVID-19 vaccine. The method was immunoSEQ multiplex PCR; TCRdb's version includes in-frame clones alone and lacks a portion of them. Of more than 110,000 clones listed, 80% to 90% are singletons. This sample comprised peripheral blood, obtained on day 0 of AZD1222 vaccination. These receptors all stem from an adult in good health.

This clone was picked up one time. The rearrangement links TRBV5-8 to TRBJ1-4; a possible D gene is TRBD1 (5 bases). CDR1 and CDR2 (germline): SGHTS, YDEGEE. The V end was cut by 0 bases, the J end by 3 bases, with 9 bases between. This CDR3 is 15 amino acids long. The CDR3 sequence: CASSLGQSSNEKLFF. In nucleotides, the CDR3 is TGTGCCAGCAGCTTGGGACAGTCCTCTAATGAAAAACTGTTTTTT.

The chain is built from TRBV19 and TRBJ2-7, with 13 bases identical to TRBD2. The CDR3 consists of 14 residues. V gave up 4 bases and J gave up 4 bases; unmatched junction bases: 1. Per the germline V gene, CDR1 is LNHDA and CDR2 is SQIVND (reference sequence). The CDR3 sequence is CASSRTSGSYEQYF. CDR3 bases: TGTGCCAGTAGTAGGACTAGCGGGAGTTACGAGCAGTACTTC.

The V and J genes are TRBV18 and TRBJ2-2, with a possible D match to TRBD1 (5 bases). The V gene's germline CDR1 is KGHSH and CDR2 LQKENI. V lost 2 bases and J lost 1, with 8 bases in between. CDR3 length: 15 residues. The CDR3 coding sequence is TGTGCCAGCTCACCAAGGCAGGGGAACACCGGGGAGCTGTTTTTT. Translation: CASSPRQGNTGELFF. The entire variable domain, with the rest obtained from reference TRBV18 and TRBJ2-2, is as follows: NAGVMQNPRHLVRRRGQEARLRCSPMKGHSHVYWYRQLPEEGLKFMVYLQKENIIDESGMPKERFSAEFPKEGPSILRIQQVVRGDSAAYFCASSPRQGNTGELFFGEGSRLTVL.

The chain employs TRBV6-6 and TRBJ2-2, with TRBD2 identical over 14 bases. Germline CDR1 is MNHNY and CDR2 is SVGAGI (reference sequence). CDR3 size: 19 residues. V dropped 6 bases and J dropped 3; count of bases not matched to a gene: 12. CDR3 sequence reads: CASSRYGLAGGFDTGELFF. The DNA for the CDR3 is TGTGCCAGCAGCCGATACGGACTAGCGGGAGGTTTTGACACCGGGGAGCTGTTTTTT.

The rearrangement joins TRBV4-1 to TRBJ2-7; D is undetermined. The CDR3 spans 15 residues. V was clipped by 1 base and J by 3 bases, with 13 bases between them. Germline CDR1 MGHRA, CDR2 YSYEKL. The chain's CDR3 is CASSQAYLVSYEQYF. In nucleotides, the CDR3 is TGCGCCAGCAGCCAAGCATATCTCGTGAGCTACGAGCAGTACTTC.

The rearrangement uses TRBV30 and TRBJ1-1; no reliable D call. Trimming pared 2 bases from V and 6 bases from J, leaving 13 bases between. The CDR3 is 13 amino acids. From germline, CDR1 is GTSNPN and CDR2 SVGIG (reference sequence). This chain's CDR3 is CAWSLRWGAEAFF. CDR3 in DNA: TGTGCCTGGAGTCTGAGATGGGGTGCTGAAGCTTTCTTT.

V and J are TRBV10-1 and TRBJ1-1; TRBD1 is a possible D gene (6 bases). Per the germline V gene, CDR1 is WNHNN and CDR2 is SYGVQD (reference sequence). V was trimmed by 6 bases and J by 0 bases, leaving 8 bases between them. CDR3 size: 13 residues. CDR3 nucleotide sequence: TGCGCCAGCAGGGGACAATTGAACACTGAAGCTTTCTTT. This translates into CASRGQLNTEAFF.

This chain uses TRBV6-4 with TRBJ2-3, with TRBD1 as a possible D gene (5 bases). The CDR3 contains 15 residues. V dropped 2 bases and J dropped 0 bases, with 9 bases sitting between them. Germline CDR1 and CDR2: MRHNA and SNTAGT. The CDR3 loop is CASSDGAFSTDTQYF. CDR3 DNA: TGTGCCAGCAGTGACGGGGCCTTTAGCACAGATACGCAGTATTTT.

This clone has just one count. The chain employs TRBV6-4 and TRBJ2-1, with 7 bases that match TRBD2. V trimming: 5 bases; J trimming: 0 bases; junction bases outside the gene matches: 7. Germline V gene lookup returns CDR1 MRHNA and CDR2 SNTAGT. The length of the CDR3 is 16 residues. CDR3 in amino acids: CASSPNGRSSYNEQFF. The CDR3 DNA reads TGTGCCAGCAGTCCTAACGGGAGGAGCTCCTACAATGAGCAGTTCTTC.

The gene calls are TRBV14 and TRBJ1-3; D is undetermined. The ends were cut back, 1 base at V and 6 bases at J, with 4 bases in the middle. Per the germline V gene, CDR1 is SGHDN and CDR2 is FVKESK. This CDR3 is built from 12 residues. CDR3 DNA sequence: TGTGCCAGCAGCCAAGCCATAAACACCATATATTTT. The encoded protein is CASSQAINTIYF.

The chain recombines TRBV7-9 with TRBJ1-1; a possible D gene is TRBD1 (5 bases). V was shortened by 5 bases and J by 8 bases, with 21 bases between the two germline ends. Germline CDR1 is SEHNR and CDR2 is FQNEAQ (reference sequence). CDR3 length equals 15 residues. Here the CDR3 DNA reads TGTGCCAGCAGCCACCTTAAGGGGCGGAATGTAGAAGCTTTCTTT. Its translation: CASSHLKGRNVEAFF.

This chain links TRBV5-8 with TRBJ1-5; D gene ambiguous. The CDR3 has 13 residues. Germline CDR1 and CDR2: SGHTS and YDEGEE. Trimming took off 0 bases at V and 4 bases at J, with 5 bases between the two ends. The CDR3 sequence is CASSLGENQPQHF. Here the CDR3 DNA reads TGTGCCAGCAGCTTGGGAGAAAATCAGCCCCAGCATTTT.

The rearrangement uses TRBV5-4 and TRBJ2-1, with TRBD2 matching 11 bases. Per the germline V gene, CDR1 is SGHNT and CDR2 is YYREEE (reference sequence). This CDR3 has 16 amino acids. V gave up 0 bases and J gave up 5 bases; unmatched junction bases: 4. CDR3 sequence: CASSLGGLAADNEQFF. The CDR3 DNA sequence: TGTGCCAGCAGCTTGGGGGGACTAGCGGCAGACAATGAGCAGTTCTTC.

This clone is a singleton in its sample. The rearrangement links TRBV9 to TRBJ1-6; weak D call: TRBD1 (5 bases). V lost 0 bases and J 10 bases, leaving 14 bases between the germline ends. Looked up from germline, CDR1 is SGDLS and CDR2 is YYNGEE. The CDR3 has 15 amino acids. This chain's CDR3 is CASSVGRGSGSPLHF. In nucleotides, the CDR3 is TGTGCCAGCAGCGTAGGAAGGGGCTCGGGGTCACCCCTCCACTTT.

The chain couples TRBV5-6 to TRBJ1-5; 7 bases align to TRBD1. The length of the CDR3 is 16 residues. Trimming took 4 bases from V and 0 from J; bases not matched to a gene: 7. Germline CDR1 reads SGHDT; CDR2 reads YYEEEE. CDR3: CASSLWTGLSNQPQHF. As DNA, the CDR3 is TGTGCCAGCAGCCTTTGGACAGGTCTTAGCAATCAGCCCCAGCATTTT.

This rearrangement joins TRBV5-1 to TRBJ1-5; no firm D call. The V gene's germline CDR1 is SGHRS and CDR2 YFSETQ. V was trimmed by 0 bases and J by 5 bases, leaving 12 bases between them. This CDR3 spans 15 amino acids. The CDR3 nucleotides read TGCGCCAGCAGCTTGGGGGGAGGGCTGGATCAGCCCCAGCATTTT. This gives the protein CASSLGGGLDQPQHF.

V gene TRBV3-1 (or the pseudogene TRBV3-2) combines with J gene TRBJ1-1, with D tentatively TRBD1 (5 bases). V gave up 3 bases and J gave up 1 base, with 12 bases separating them. The CDR3 covers 15 residues. Germline V gene sequence: CDR1 LGHDT, CDR2 YNNKEL (reference sequence). In DNA form, the CDR3 reads TGTGCCAGCAGCCAGGGACCGGGCGCGAACACTGAAGCTTTCTTT. The encoded protein is CASSQGPGANTEAFF.

The chain uses TRBV4-2 and TRBJ1-2; D unresolved. The CDR3 contains 14 residues. The germline gives CDR1 LGHNA, CDR2 YNFKEQ. V was pared by 2 bases and J by 0 bases, with 7 bases between. CDR3 coding DNA: TGTGCCAGCAGCCAACTAGATTCTAACTATGGCTACACCTTC. Translating gives CASSQLDSNYGYTF.

The chain combines TRBV6-2 or TRBV6-3 with TRBJ1-5; D gene ambiguous. The V and J ends lost 6 bases and 10 bases respectively, with 16 bases between them. This CDR3 is 13 amino acids long. CDR1 and CDR2 (germline): MNHEY, SVGEGT. The CDR3 nucleotides read TGTGCCAGCAGCCTCCGACCCCCCACCCCCCAGCATTTT. Amino acids: CASSLRPPTPQHF.

V usage is TRBV28 and J usage is TRBJ1-1, with no clear D. Trimming took 6 bases from V and 8 from J, leaving 13 bases between them. Germline CDR1 and CDR2: MDHEN and SYDVKM. CDR3 length: 12 residues. The CDR3 is CASSPSPWEAFF. CDR3 DNA sequence: TGTGCCAGCAGCCCATCACCCTGGGAAGCTTTCTTT.

The V gene is TRBV7-2, the J gene TRBJ2-7; D gene uncertain. The CDR3 contains 15 residues. Germline V CDR1 and CDR2: SGHTA, FQGNSA. The V and J ends lost 5 bases and 7 bases respectively, with 21 bases between them. CDR3 bases: TGTGCCAGCAGCCGGCAGTCCGGTCCGTCGCGGGAGCAGTACTTC. It codes for CASSRQSGPSREQYF.

The chain uses TRBV2 and TRBJ1-5; D is possibly TRBD1 (6 bases). V lost 0 bases and J lost 0, with 9 bases in between. This CDR3 has 16 residues. From germline, CDR1 is SNHLY and CDR2 FYNNEI. The CDR3 bases are TGTGCCAGCAGTGAAGCGCGGACAGATAGCAATCAGCCCCAGCATTTT. This gives the protein CASSEARTDSNQPQHF.

In its sample, this clone was seen a few times. The V call is TRBV5-1, the J call TRBJ2-2, with 7 positions matching TRBD2. V shed 4 bases, J shed 0 bases, and the junction held 6 bases outside the gene matches. Germline lookup yields CDR1 SGHRS and CDR2 YFSETQ. This CDR3 contains 16 residues. This CDR3 reads CASSLLGTTNTGELFF. Written as DNA, the CDR3 is TGCGCCAGCAGCCTTCTGGGGACTACGAACACCGGGGAGCTGTTTTTT.

The table lists this clone with a few counts. This chain links TRBV27 with TRBJ2-2, with TRBD2 identical over 11 bases. CDR3 size: 18 residues. Germline CDR1 is MNHEY and CDR2 is SMNVEV (reference sequence). V lost 4 bases and J lost 4; bases outside the gene matches: 11. The CDR3 is CASSYASGRFLSTGELFF. CDR3 DNA sequence: TGTGCCAGCAGTTATGCTAGCGGGAGGTTTTTGAGCACCGGGGAGCTGTTTTTT.